This is a list of T cell receptor beta chains from one sample in a study of blood T cell repertoires in COVID-19. Here immunoSEQ multiplex PCR was the method, and the copy in TCRdb shows in-frame clones only, minus some. The sample consists of over 150,000 clones, over 75% of them appearing once. Input material: PBMCs or T cells enriched from blood (not recorded which). These receptors were taken from a woman aged 18-29 years who had recovered from COVID-19. Both conserved end residues are part of each CDR3. The D gene is left open where the match is weak. The listing skips clone size in some rows; elsewhere it reads once, few, many or a size class.

NA	NA	TRBV27	TRBJ2-2	CASPSPSGELFF	TGTGCCTCGCCGAGCCCGTCCGGGGAGCTGTTTTTT
NA	TRBD2	TRBV7-2	TRBJ2-3	CASSPASGGPADTQYF	TGTGCCAGCAGCCCCGCCAGCGGGGGCCCAGCAGATACGCAGTATTTT
NA	NA	TRBV18	TRBJ2-7	CASSPGGYEQYF	TGTGCCAGCTCACCAGGCGGGTACGAGCAGTACTTC
NA	NA	TRBV28	TRBJ2-1	CASSFLDQQFF	TGTGCCAGCAGTTTTCTAGATCAACAGTTCTTC
NA	NA	TRBV5-8	TRBJ1-2	CASSLSSGKRFMENYGYTF	TGTGCCAGCAGCCTATCTTCGGGAAAACGATTCATGGAGAACTATGGCTACACCTTC
NA	NA	TRBV30	TRBJ2-1	CAWTKTPQYFEQFF	TGTGCCTGGACGAAGACTCCACAATATTTTGAGCAGTTCTTC
NA	NA	TRBV11-3	TRBJ2-3	CASSLLWPRTDTQYF	TGTGCCAGCAGCTTACTCTGGCCGCGCACAGATACGCAGTATTTT
NA	NA	TRBV5-6	TRBJ1-6	CASSFGGDNSPLHF	TGTGCCAGCAGCTTCGGGGGAGATAATTCACCCCTCCACTTT
NA	NA	TRBV12-3/TRBV12-4	TRBJ1-1	CASTRDINTEAFF	TGTGCCAGCACCCGGGATATAAACACTGAAGCTTTCTTT
NA	TRBD1	TRBV24-1	TRBJ2-7	CASGTGYEQYF	TGTGCCTCAGGGACAGGCTACGAGCAGTACTTC
NA	TRBD1	TRBV6-5	TRBJ2-1	CASSYSGTGGNEQFF	TGTGCCAGCAGTTACTCGGGGACAGGGGGCAATGAGCAGTTCTTC
NA	NA	TRBV29-1	TRBJ1-1	CSVEDLARTEAFF	TGCAGCGTTGAAGACCTCGCGAGGACTGAAGCTTTCTTT
NA	NA	TRBV6-1	TRBJ2-1	CASSEAWGIYNEQFF	TGTGCCAGCAGTGAGGCGTGGGGCATCTACAATGAGCAGTTCTTC
NA	TRBD1	TRBV6-5	TRBJ1-5	CASSPSGTANQPQHF	TGTGCCAGCAGTCCGTCCGGGACAGCGAATCAGCCCCAGCATTTT
NA	NA	TRBV7-3	TRBJ2-7	CASSLNPSHYEQYF	TGTGCCAGCAGCTTAAACCCTAGCCATTACGAGCAGTACTTC
NA	NA	TRBV19	TRBJ2-6	CASRGFGLPVSGANVLTF	TGTGCCAGTAGGGGATTCGGACTCCCCGTGTCTGGGGCCAACGTCCTGACTTTC
NA	TRBD2	TRBV6-5	TRBJ2-7	CASRTWTGGSYEQYF	TGTGCCAGCAGAACCTGGACGGGAGGTTCCTACGAGCAGTACTTC
few	NA	TRBV4-1	TRBJ2-2	CASSQDSAGTGELFF	TGCGCCAGCAGCCAAGATAGTGCGGGGACCGGGGAGCTGTTTTTT
NA	NA	TRBV29-1	TRBJ1-1	CSVRRGNTEAFF	TGCAGCGTTCGCCGCGGTAACACTGAAGCTTTCTTT
NA	TRBD1	TRBV2	TRBJ1-2	CASRLQGPPNYGYTF	TGTGCCAGCAGGTTACAGGGGCCCCCTAACTATGGCTACACCTTC
once	TRBD1	TRBV24-1	TRBJ2-5	CAIQGDGTQYF	TGTGCGATCCAGGGGGACGGGACCCAGTACTTC
NA	NA	TRBV6-5	TRBJ1-4	CASRPQGNSEKLFF	TGTGCCAGCCGCCCCCAGGGTAATAGTGAAAAACTGTTTTTT